Judged by frequency, the clone carrying this TCR beta chain is medium-sized (0.01 to 0.1%). The antigen is undetermined. Identification of naive CD8+ T cells rested on CD45RO-CCR7+CD27+CD95- status. These data belong to a study of CXCR3-negative and CXCR3-positive naive CD8 T cells. Broader study findings: In CXCR3-positive naive cells, the TRB CDR3s were more hydrophobic than in CXCR3-negative naive cells. Comparably high diversity marked both naive subsets, whereas memory CD8+ cells had much lower diversity. Cryopreserved cells showed partially decreased CXCR3 expression, and most assays used fresh PBMCs.

The authors prepared UMI-labeled TRB cDNA libraries by 5' RACE. Following a re-call of the 5' RACE reads, TCRdb has one entry per CDR3 protein and lacks DNA. The sample holds some 6,900 distinct CDR3 sequences. CDR1 MNHNY and CDR2 SVGAGI come from the germline V gene (reference sequence). The CDR3 runs 16 residues. The sample consisted of naive CXCR3+ CD8+ T cells from blood. As for subset: CD45RO-CCR7+CD27+CD95- naive CD8+ T cells expressing CXCR3 (TNR3+). The source is a human donor in good health. Some clones in this sample may be carry-over from other donors' samples. The genes are TRBV6-6 and TRBJ1-5. The chain's CDR3 is CASSPSFGVGNQPQHF.